The source of this T cell receptor beta chain is a study of shared clonotypes between healthy human individuals. Regarding the study as a whole: Clonotypes which were not shared had lower generation probabilities than clonotypes that all four donors shared.

The CDR3 is made up of 14 amino acids. The germline gives CDR1 MDHEN, CDR2 SYDVKM. V was clipped by 4 bases and J by 3 bases, with 13 bases between them. Sequencing used immunoSEQ multiplex PCR; TCRdb keeps in-frame clones, though not all of them. Among about 2.3 million clones listed, about nine tenths were seen once. A note on this clone: The antigen is not known.

Material: naive CD4+ T cells from PBMCs. Stated subset: CD45RA+ positively selected. The TCR originated in a man younger than 30 in good health. Some clones in this sample may be carry-over from other donors' samples. The V gene is TRBV28, the J gene TRBJ2-7, with D possibly being TRBD2 (5 bases). CDR3 amino acids: CASSSSGSNYEQYF. The CDR3 bases are TGTGCCAGCAGTTCCAGTGGGAGTAACTACGAGCAGTACTTC.